Shown below are 12 T cell receptor beta chains from a single sample sequenced in a study of control samples from healthy donors and cancer patients. Assay: immunoSEQ multiplex PCR; the TCRdb copy retains only in-frame clones and omits some. The sample consists of 100,000 to 130,000 clones, approximately 82% of them appearing once. The sequencing input was blood. These receptors originate from a young man in good health.

This clone was detected only a few times. The chain is built from TRBV30 and TRBJ1-5; 8 bases are a match to TRBD1. Germline values: CDR1 GTSNPN, CDR2 SVGIG (reference sequence). The CDR3 loop spans 14 amino acids. Trimming took 2 bases from V and 7 from J; bases not matched to a gene: 7. CDR3 coding DNA: TGTGCCTGGAGTCTGCGGACAGGGCACCAGCCCCAGCATTTT. It specifies CAWSLRTGHQPQHF. Filled out from reference TRBV30 and TRBJ1-5, the complete variable domain reads SQTIHQWPATLVQPVGSPLSLECTVEGTSNPNLYWYRQAAGRGLQLLFYSVGIGQISSEVPQNLSASRPQDRQFILSSKKLLLSDSGFYLCAWSLRTGHQPQHFGDGTRLSIL.

This clone was seen just once. The chain couples TRBV18 to TRBJ2-2; TRBD1 aligns across 7 bases. With 3 bases clipped from V and 4 bases from J, the junction kept 5 bases outside the gene matches. Germline-derived CDR1 and CDR2 are KGHSH and LQKENI. The CDR3 has 15 amino acids. CDR3 protein: CASSPGQHTTGELFF. In DNA form, the CDR3 reads TGTGCCAGCTCACCGGGACAGCACACCACCGGGGAGCTGTTTTTT.

This chain joins TRBV4-3 and TRBJ1-1; no clear D. This CDR3 spans 18 amino acids. Germline CDR1 is LGHNA and CDR2 is YSLEER. Trimming removed 0 bases at V and 3 bases at J, with 20 bases between. CDR3 bases: TGCGCCAGCAGCCAAGATCCTACTCACTTGGACCCTTACACTGAAGCTTTCTTT. Translating gives CASSQDPTHLDPYTEAFF.

V gene TRBV5-1 combines with J gene TRBJ2-2; no clear D gene. The V and J ends lost 3 bases and 4 bases respectively, with 13 bases between them. The germline CDR1 and CDR2 sequences are SGHRS and YFSETQ. The CDR3 runs to 15 residues. Here the CDR3 reads CASSSLDPGTGELFF. CDR3 coding DNA: TGCGCCAGCAGCTCCTTAGACCCGGGCACCGGGGAGCTGTTTTTT. The full variable domain, completed using reference TRBV5-1 and TRBJ2-2, is KAGVTQTPRYLIKTRGQQVTLSCSPISGHRSVSWYQQTPGQGLQFLFEYFSETQRNKGNFPGRFSGRQFSNSRSEMNVSTLELGDSALYLCASSSLDPGTGELFFGEGSRLTVL.

V is TRBV11-1 and J is TRBJ2-1; the match to TRBD1 covers 8 bases. This CDR3 has 13 residues. The V gene's germline CDR1 is SGHAT and CDR2 FQDESV (reference sequence). J gave up 10 bases and V 3 bases, and 5 bases lay outside the gene matches. This chain's CDR3 is CASSFDRGHEQFF. The CDR3 bases are TGTGCCAGCAGCTTCGACAGGGGACACGAGCAGTTCTTC.

V usage is TRBV7-9 and J usage is TRBJ2-1, with 9 bases lining up with TRBD1. Germline V gives CDR1 SEHNR, CDR2 FQNEAQ (reference sequence). After removal of 5 bases from V and 7 bases from J, the junction contained 9 bases not matched to a gene. The CDR3 extends over 15 amino acids. The CDR3 nucleotides read TGTGCCAGCAGCCAGGGGGGGACAGGGAGAAATGAGCAGTTCTTC. Translation: CASSQGGTGRNEQFF.

V gene TRBV19 combines with J gene TRBJ1-2; 7 bases fit TRBD1. Trimming took 4 bases from V and 6 from J; bases not matched to a gene: 5. The germline V gene encodes CDR1 LNHDA and CDR2 SQIVND (reference sequence). The CDR3 is 13 residues long. The CDR3 DNA follows: TGTGCCAGTAGTACATATACAGGGGATGGCTACACCTTC. This sequence encodes CASSTYTGDGYTF.

The chain couples TRBV4-2 to TRBJ1-4; no clear D. Germline V lookup: CDR1 LGHNA, CDR2 YNFKEQ. This CDR3 is built from 15 residues. V lost 1 base and J 0 bases, leaving 6 bases between the germline ends. In DNA form, the CDR3 reads TGTGCCAGCAGCCAAGCGGGCACAACTAATGAAAAACTGTTTTTT. Protein sequence: CASSQAGTTNEKLFF.

This chain joins TRBV6-1 and TRBJ1-2; weak D call: TRBD1 (5 bases). Germline CDR1 is MNHNS and CDR2 is SASEGT. V lost 2 bases, J lost 5 bases, and 12 bases lay in between. The CDR3 sequence is 14 residues long. Here the CDR3 reads CASSESPGRYGYTF. The CDR3 coding sequence is TGTGCCAGCAGTGAATCGCCAGGGAGGTATGGCTACACCTTC.

Details on this clone: A read error may account for a junction end that differs from germline. This rearrangement joins TRBV18 to TRBJ2-5; D remains ambiguous. The CDR3 totals 17 residues. Germline lookup yields CDR1 KGHSH and CDR2 LQKENI. Here the CDR3 DNA reads TGTGCCAGCTCCCCACCAGTTGGCTCCCTAGGCCAAGAGACCCAGTACTTC. Its translation: CASSPPVGSLGQETQYF.

The V and J genes are TRBV7-8 and TRBJ1-1, with D perhaps TRBD1 (6 bases). The CDR3 consists of 15 residues. Trimming cost V 5 bases and J 0 bases, with 13 bases left between them. The V gene's germline CDR1 is SGHVS and CDR2 FQNEAQ. The CDR3 DNA sequence: TGTGCCAGCAGCCTCTCCCCAGGGGTGAACACTGAAGCTTTCTTT. It yields the protein CASSLSPGVNTEAFF.

This chain connects TRBV3-1 (or the pseudogene TRBV3-2) to TRBJ1-2; 7 nucleotides match TRBD1. The CDR3 extends over 13 amino acids. Trimming took 0 bases from V and 7 from J; bases not matched to a gene: 2. The germline V gene has CDR1 LGHDT and CDR2 YNNKEL (reference sequence). In nucleotides, the CDR3 is TGTGCCAGCAGCCAAGAAGGGGGCGGTGGCTACACCTTC. Residues: CASSQEGGGGYTF.